Below, 17 T cell receptor beta chains from the same sample are listed, as sequenced in a study of T cells expressing NK-cell markers. TCRdb re-called the 5' RACE reads; every CDR3 protein appears as one record, without DNA. The table lists approximately 420,000 distinct CDR3 sequences. Sequencing used blood T cells: a sorted CD56 or NKG2C T cell subset, CD4+ or CD8+ T cells, or bulk PBMC T cells (not recorded which). The source of these receptors is a woman aged 45-65 years in good health.

CDR3 residues: CASSLEGTGAKGFF. This chain links TRBV7-9 with TRBJ2-1; TCRdb's D gene call, TRBD1, goes unchecked for lack of DNA. Germline CDR1 and CDR2: SEHNR and FQNEAQ (reference sequence). This CDR3 comprises 14 residues.

This chain links TRBV9 with TRBJ1-1. The CDR3 runs 17 residues. Germline V gives CDR1 SGDLS, CDR2 YYNGEE. This chain's CDR3 is CASSVGNVGSMNTEAFF.

This rearrangement joins TRBV4-1 to TRBJ2-3; TCRdb's D call, TRBD1, is unchecked because there is no DNA. CDR3 length: 15 residues. Per the germline V gene, CDR1 is MGHRA and CDR2 is YSYEKL. The CDR3 reads CASSQGDSQTDTQYF.

The gene calls are TRBV20-1 and TRBJ2-1; with no DNA, the TCRdb D assignment of TRBD2 cannot be verified. Germline CDR1 DFQATT, CDR2 SNEGSKA (reference sequence). The CDR3 runs to 14 residues. CDR3 in amino acids: CSASTREGGSGQFF.

The CDR3 sequence: CASSPRTGVNQETQYF. This chain links TRBV3-1 with TRBJ2-5; TCRdb proposes TRBD1, but this gene call is untestable without DNA. The CDR3 extends over 16 amino acids. In germline, CDR1 is LGHDT, CDR2 YNNKEL (reference sequence).

The V gene is TRBV29-1, the J gene TRBJ1-2; TCRdb outputs TRBD1, but without DNA this stays unchecked. Germline V gene lookup returns CDR1 SQVTM and CDR2 ANQGSEA. CDR3 length equals 16 residues. The CDR3 protein is CSVEGGPGTPNYGYTF.

The V gene is TRBV7-8, the J gene TRBJ2-1; without DNA, the TCRdb call of TRBD1 cannot be checked. This CDR3 has 15 amino acids. In germline, CDR1 is SGHVS, CDR2 FQNEAQ. CDR3 in amino acids: CASRRRGASYNEQFF.

The gene calls are TRBV29-1 and TRBJ2-1; TCRdb lists TRBD1, though no DNA is available to test this call. This CDR3 spans 14 amino acids. Germline-derived CDR1 and CDR2 are SQVTM and ANQGSEA. CDR3 loop: CSVAPGPVGNEQFF.

The chain is built from TRBV19 and TRBJ1-3. There are 15 residues in the CDR3. In germline, CDR1 is LNHDA, CDR2 SQIVND (reference sequence). The CDR3 spells CASSIGQISGNTIYF.

The CDR3 loop reads CATRTGVPTDTQYF. The chain uses TRBV12-3 or TRBV12-4 and TRBJ2-3; TCRdb outputs TRBD1, but without DNA this stays unchecked. This CDR3 contains 14 residues.

The chain employs TRBV5-1 and TRBJ2-3; without DNA, the TCRdb call of TRBD1 cannot be checked. The germline V gene encodes CDR1 SGHRS and CDR2 YFSETQ. The CDR3 spans 17 residues. CDR3 region: CASSEHRQGRSTDTQYF.

This CDR3 reads CSVDHGAGTGNTIYF. The chain carries TRBV29-1 and TRBJ1-3. There are 15 residues in the CDR3. Germline-derived CDR1 and CDR2 are SQVTM and ANQGSEA.

The chain employs TRBV5-1 and TRBJ2-1; TCRdb gives TRBD2 as the D gene, but with no DNA this cannot be confirmed. This CDR3 has 14 residues. Germline V gene data show CDR1 as SGHRS and CDR2 as YFSETQ. The CDR3: CASRTGTRSNEQFF.

The chain uses TRBV4-1 and TRBJ2-5. Per germline, CDR1 MGHRA and CDR2 YSYEKL. CDR3 length equals 14 residues. The CDR3 sequence: CASSQDGVFETQYF.

This chain connects TRBV5-1 to TRBJ2-7. Germline CDR1 is SGHRS and CDR2 is YFSETQ. The CDR3 loop spans 12 amino acids. The CDR3 sequence is CASSLGLDEQYF.

The V and J genes are TRBV27 and TRBJ2-5; the TRBD2 assignment by TCRdb is unverifiable without DNA. The CDR3 is 14 residues long. Germline CDR1 MNHEY, CDR2 SMNVEV (reference sequence). Here the CDR3 reads CASSWASGIETQYF.

V gene TRBV4-2 combines with J gene TRBJ2-7; as DNA is missing, the TRBD1 call by TCRdb cannot be tested. The CDR3 runs 15 residues. Germline CDR1 is LGHNA and CDR2 is YNFKEQ. The CDR3 sequence: CASSQEEGATYEQYF.